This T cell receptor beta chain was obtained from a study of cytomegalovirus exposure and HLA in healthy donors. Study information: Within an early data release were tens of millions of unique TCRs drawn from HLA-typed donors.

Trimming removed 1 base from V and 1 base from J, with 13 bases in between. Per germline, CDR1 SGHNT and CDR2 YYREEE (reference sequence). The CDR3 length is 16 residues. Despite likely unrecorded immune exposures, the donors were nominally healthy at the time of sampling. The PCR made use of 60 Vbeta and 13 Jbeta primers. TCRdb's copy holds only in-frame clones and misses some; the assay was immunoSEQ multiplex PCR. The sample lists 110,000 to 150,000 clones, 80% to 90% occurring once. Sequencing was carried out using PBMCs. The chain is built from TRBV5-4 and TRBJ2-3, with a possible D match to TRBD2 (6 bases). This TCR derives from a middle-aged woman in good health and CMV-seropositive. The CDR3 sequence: CASSLYLRGGTDTQYF. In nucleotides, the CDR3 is TGTGCCAGCAGCTTGTACCTCCGCGGGGGCACAGATACGCAGTATTTT.